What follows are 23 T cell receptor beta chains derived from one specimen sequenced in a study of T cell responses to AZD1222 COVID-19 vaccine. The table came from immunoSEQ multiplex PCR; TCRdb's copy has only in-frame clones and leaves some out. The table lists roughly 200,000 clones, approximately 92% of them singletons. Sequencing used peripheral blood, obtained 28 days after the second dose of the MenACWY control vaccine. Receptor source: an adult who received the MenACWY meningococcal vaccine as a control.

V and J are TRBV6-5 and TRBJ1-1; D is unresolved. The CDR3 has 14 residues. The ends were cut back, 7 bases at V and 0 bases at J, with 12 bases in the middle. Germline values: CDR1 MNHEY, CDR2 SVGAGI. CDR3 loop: CASTEGRVNTEAFF. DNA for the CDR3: TGTGCCAGCACCGAAGGTAGGGTGAACACTGAAGCTTTCTTT.

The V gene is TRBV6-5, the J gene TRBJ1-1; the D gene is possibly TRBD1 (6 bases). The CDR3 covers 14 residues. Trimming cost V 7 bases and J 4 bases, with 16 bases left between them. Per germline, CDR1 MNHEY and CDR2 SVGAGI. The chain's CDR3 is CASKTTGKVTEAFF. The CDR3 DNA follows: TGTGCCAGCAAAACTACAGGGAAGGTCACTGAAGCTTTCTTT.

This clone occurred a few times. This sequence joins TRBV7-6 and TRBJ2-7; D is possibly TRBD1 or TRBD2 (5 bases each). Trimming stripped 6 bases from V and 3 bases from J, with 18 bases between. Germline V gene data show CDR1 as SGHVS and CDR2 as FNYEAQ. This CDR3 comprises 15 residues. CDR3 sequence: CASSPIRDGHYEQYF. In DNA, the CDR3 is TGTGCCAGCAGTCCTATCCGGGACGGACACTACGAGCAGTACTTC.

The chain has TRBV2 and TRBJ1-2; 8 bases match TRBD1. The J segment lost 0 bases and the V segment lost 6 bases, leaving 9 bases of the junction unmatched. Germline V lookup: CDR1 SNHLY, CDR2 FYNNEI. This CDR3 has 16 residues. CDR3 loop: CASRDPGQATNYGYTF. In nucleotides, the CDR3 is TGTGCCAGCAGGGACCCGGGACAGGCGACTAACTATGGCTACACCTTC.

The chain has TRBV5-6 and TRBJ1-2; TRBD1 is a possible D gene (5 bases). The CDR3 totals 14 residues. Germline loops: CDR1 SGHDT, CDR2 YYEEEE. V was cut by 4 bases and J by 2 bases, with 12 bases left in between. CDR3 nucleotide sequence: TGTGCCAGCAGCCCGGGACGTAGAAACTATGGCTACACCTTC. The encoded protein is CASSPGRRNYGYTF.

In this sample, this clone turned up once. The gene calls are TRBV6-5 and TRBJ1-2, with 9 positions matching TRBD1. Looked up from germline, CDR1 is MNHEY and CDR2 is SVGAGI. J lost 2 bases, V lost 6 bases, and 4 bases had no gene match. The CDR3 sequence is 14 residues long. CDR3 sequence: CASRSTGGNYGYTF. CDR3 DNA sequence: TGTGCCAGCAGAAGCACAGGGGGCAACTATGGCTACACCTTC.

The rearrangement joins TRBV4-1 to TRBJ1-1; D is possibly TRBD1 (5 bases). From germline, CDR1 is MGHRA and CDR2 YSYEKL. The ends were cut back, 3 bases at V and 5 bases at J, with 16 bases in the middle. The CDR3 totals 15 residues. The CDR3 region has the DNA TGCGCCAGCAGCCACTTCCGGGGCCAAGGTACTGAAGCTTTCTTT. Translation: CASSHFRGQGTEAFF.

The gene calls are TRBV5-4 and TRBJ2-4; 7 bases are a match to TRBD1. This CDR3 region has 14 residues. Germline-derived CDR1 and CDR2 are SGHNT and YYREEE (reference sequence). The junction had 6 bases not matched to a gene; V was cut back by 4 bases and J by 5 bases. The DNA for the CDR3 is TGTGCCAGCAGCCGGTCGCAGGGGGAAAACATTCAGTACTTC. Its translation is CASSRSQGENIQYF.

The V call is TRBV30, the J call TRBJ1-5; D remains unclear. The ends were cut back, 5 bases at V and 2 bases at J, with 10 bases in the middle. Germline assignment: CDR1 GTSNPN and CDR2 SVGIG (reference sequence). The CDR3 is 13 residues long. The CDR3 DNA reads TGTGCCTGGGCCCCCGGGGGCAATCAGCCCCAGCATTTT. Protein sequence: CAWAPGGNQPQHF.

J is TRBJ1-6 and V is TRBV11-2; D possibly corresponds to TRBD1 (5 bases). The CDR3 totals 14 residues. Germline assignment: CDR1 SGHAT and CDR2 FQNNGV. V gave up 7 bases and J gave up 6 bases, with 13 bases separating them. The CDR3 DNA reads TGTGCCAGCACTAAATGGGGGGTTAATTCACCCCTCCACTTT. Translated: CASTKWGVNSPLHF.

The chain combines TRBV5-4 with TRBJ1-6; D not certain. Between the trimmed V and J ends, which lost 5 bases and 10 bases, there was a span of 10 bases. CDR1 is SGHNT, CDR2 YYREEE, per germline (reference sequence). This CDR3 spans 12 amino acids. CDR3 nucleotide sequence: TGTGCCAGCAGTCTCGATGGCTCACCCCTCCACTTT. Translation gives CASSLDGSPLHF.

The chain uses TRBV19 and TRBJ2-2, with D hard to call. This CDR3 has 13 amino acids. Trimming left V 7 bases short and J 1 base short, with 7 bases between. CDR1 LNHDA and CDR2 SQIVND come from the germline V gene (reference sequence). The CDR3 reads CASTDGNTGELFF. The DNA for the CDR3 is TGTGCCAGTACGGACGGGAACACCGGGGAGCTGTTTTTT. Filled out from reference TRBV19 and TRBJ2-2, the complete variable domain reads DGGITQSPKYLFRKEGQNVTLSCEQNLNHDAMYWYRQDPGQGLRLIYYSQIVNDFQKGDIAEGYSVSREKKESFPLTVTSAQKNPTAFYLCASTDGNTGELFFGEGSRLTVL.

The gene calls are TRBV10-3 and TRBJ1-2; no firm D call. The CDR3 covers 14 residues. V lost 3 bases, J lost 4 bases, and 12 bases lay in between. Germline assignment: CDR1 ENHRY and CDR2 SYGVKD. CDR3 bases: TGTGCCATCAGTGATGCGGGGTCGAGCTATGGCTACACCTTC. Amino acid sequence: CAISDAGSSYGYTF.

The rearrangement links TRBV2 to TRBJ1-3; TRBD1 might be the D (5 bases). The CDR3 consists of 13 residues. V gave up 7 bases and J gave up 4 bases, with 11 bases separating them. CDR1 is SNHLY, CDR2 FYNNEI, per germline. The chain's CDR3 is CASIEGLGNTIYF. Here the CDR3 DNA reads TGTGCCAGCATTGAGGGGCTAGGAAACACCATATATTTT.

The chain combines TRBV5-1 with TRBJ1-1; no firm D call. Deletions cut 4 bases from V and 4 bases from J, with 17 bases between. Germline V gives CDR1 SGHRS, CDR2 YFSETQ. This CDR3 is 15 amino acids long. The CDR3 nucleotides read TGCGCCAGCAGCCAACCGGGCCCCATGGGCACTGAAGCTTTCTTT. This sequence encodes CASSQPGPMGTEAFF.

CDR3 sequence (DNA): TGTGCCAGCAGTTACTCGACAGGGATGACCACTGAAGCTTTCTTT. Its protein product is CASSYSTGMTTEAFF. The V and J genes are TRBV6-5 and TRBJ1-1; 7 positions match TRBD1. CDR1 is MNHEY, CDR2 SVGAGI, per germline. The CDR3 length is 15 residues. After removal of 0 bases from V and 4 bases from J, the junction contained 5 bases not matched to a gene.

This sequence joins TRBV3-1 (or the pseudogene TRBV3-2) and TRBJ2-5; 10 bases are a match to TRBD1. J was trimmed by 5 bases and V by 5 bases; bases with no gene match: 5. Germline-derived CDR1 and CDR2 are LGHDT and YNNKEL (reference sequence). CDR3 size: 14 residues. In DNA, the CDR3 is TGTGCCAGCAGCATTGGACAGGGGGGCGAGACCCAGTACTTC. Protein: CASSIGQGGETQYF.

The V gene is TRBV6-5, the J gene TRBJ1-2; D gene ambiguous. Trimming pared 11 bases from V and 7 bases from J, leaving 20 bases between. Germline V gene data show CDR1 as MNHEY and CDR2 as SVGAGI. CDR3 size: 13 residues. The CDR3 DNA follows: TGTGCCCTCAGGAGGGATAGGGTATCTGGCTACACCTTC. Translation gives CALRRDRVSGYTF.

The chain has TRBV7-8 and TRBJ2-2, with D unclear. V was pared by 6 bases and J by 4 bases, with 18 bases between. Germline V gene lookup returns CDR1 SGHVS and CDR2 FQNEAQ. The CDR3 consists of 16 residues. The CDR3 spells CASSIEGRLVTGELFF. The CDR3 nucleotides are TGTGCCAGCAGTATCGAAGGACGGTTAGTCACCGGGGAGCTGTTTTTT.

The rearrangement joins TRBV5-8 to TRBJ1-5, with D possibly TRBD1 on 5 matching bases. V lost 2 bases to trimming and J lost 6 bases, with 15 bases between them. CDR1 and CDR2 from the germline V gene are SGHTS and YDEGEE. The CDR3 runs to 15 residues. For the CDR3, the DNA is TGTGCCAGCAGCTTAACCAGTTGGGGGGTTCAGCCCCAGCATTTT. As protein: CASSLTSWGVQPQHF.

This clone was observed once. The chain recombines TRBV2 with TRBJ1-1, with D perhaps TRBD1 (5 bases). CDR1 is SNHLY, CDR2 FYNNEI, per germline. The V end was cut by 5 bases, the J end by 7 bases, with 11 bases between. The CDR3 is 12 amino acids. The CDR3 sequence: CASSPWDLEAFF. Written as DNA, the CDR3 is TGTGCCAGCAGTCCATGGGACCTTGAAGCTTTCTTT.

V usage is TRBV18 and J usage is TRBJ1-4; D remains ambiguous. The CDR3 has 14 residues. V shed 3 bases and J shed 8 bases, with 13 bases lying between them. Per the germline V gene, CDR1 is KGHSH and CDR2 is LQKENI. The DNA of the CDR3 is TGTGCCAGCTCACCCGCTTCGGTGGGGGAAAAACTGTTTTTT. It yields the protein CASSPASVGEKLFF.

CDR3: CASGFPGNNEQFF. In DNA form, the CDR3 reads TGTGCTAGTGGTTTCCCTGGTAACAATGAGCAGTTCTTC. The chain is built from TRBV12-5 and TRBJ2-1, with unresolved D. From germline, CDR1 is LGHNT and CDR2 FRNRAP. The CDR3 spans 13 residues. Trimming removed 3 bases at V and 5 bases at J, with 8 bases between.